The rows below give T cell receptor beta chains drawn from one sample of a study of T-cell memory formation after mild COVID-19. TCRdb independently ran MiXCR on the 5' RACE reads; one entry per CDR3 protein. The sample includes hundreds of thousands of distinct CDR3 sequences, 15% to 20% seen only once; the top ten take approximately 3.4%. Input material: PBMCs or a T cell subset sorted from them (not recorded which). The origin of the receptors is a man aged 18 to 29 who had mild COVID-19 (a few samples of this study predate the infection). Cell type and time point are not known. The CDR3 runs from the conserved cysteine through the conserved F or W. D genes are given only for firm matches. Some rows have no size entry. The others give once, few or many, or a class for an expanded clone.

cdr3_aa cdr3_nt v_call clone_size j_call d_call
CASSQDRFPGAHNEQFF TGTGCCAGCAGCCAAGATCGGTTCCCGGGGGCTCACAATGAGCAGTTCTTC TRBV3-1 . TRBJ2-1 .
CASSLEGTDQETQYF TGCGCCAGCAGCTTGGAGGGGACAGACCAAGAGACCCAGTACTTC TRBV5-1 many TRBJ2-5 TRBD1
CASSFAGSETQYF TGTGCCAGCAGTTTCGCCGGTTCTGAGACCCAGTACTTC TRBV12-3/TRBV12-4 . TRBJ2-5 .
CASSSGRADTQYF TGTGCCAGCAGTTCCGGGAGAGCCGATACGCAGTATTTT TRBV12-3/TRBV12-4 many TRBJ2-3 .
CASSLEGNAGNTIYF TGTGCCAGCAGCTTAGAGGGGAATGCGGGAAACACCATATATTTT TRBV7-2 few TRBJ1-3 .
CAWSGLAGGDYNEQFF TGTGCCTGGAGTGGGCTAGCGGGGGGCGACTACAATGAGCAGTTCTTC TRBV30 few TRBJ2-1 TRBD2
CASSLDRIYGYTF TGCGCCAGCAGCTTGGACAGGATCTATGGCTACACCTTC TRBV5-1 many TRBJ1-2 .
CATSGSGENTGELFF TGTGCCACCAGTGGGAGCGGGGAGAACACCGGGGAGCTGTTTTTT TRBV24-1 . TRBJ2-2 TRBD2
CASSQDPGTNEKLFF TGTGCCAGCAGCCAAGATCCAGGAACTAATGAAAAACTGTTTTTT TRBV4-2 . TRBJ1-4 .
CASSRYNEQFF TGTGCCAGCAGTAGATACAATGAGCAGTTCTTC TRBV28 . TRBJ2-1 .
CASSVGPTSTDTQYF TGTGCCAGCAGCGTCGGGCCCACGTCCACAGATACGCAGTATTTT TRBV9 . TRBJ2-3 .
CASRPRWGSTEAFF TGTGCCAGCAGACCCCGTTGGGGGAGCACTGAAGCTTTCTTT TRBV2 . TRBJ1-1 .
CASALRRGGDQPQHF TGTGCCAGCGCACTCCGCCGGGGAGGGGATCAGCCCCAGCATTTT TRBV2 few TRBJ1-5 .
CASSPFGDTQYF TGCGCCAGCAGCCCGTTTGGAGATACGCAGTATTTT TRBV5-1 few TRBJ2-3 .
CASSLGGTSSTDTQYF TGCGCCAGCAGCTTGGGCGGCACGTCTAGCACAGATACGCAGTATTTT TRBV5-1 few TRBJ2-3 .
CASSGTSGGAGDTQYF TGTGCCAGCAGTGGGACTAGCGGGGGGGCTGGAGATACGCAGTATTTT TRBV2 . TRBJ2-3 TRBD2